The 4 T cell receptor beta chains below come from one sample, sequenced in a study of CD8+ T cells in alopecia areata. RNA, once extracted, was reverse transcribed into cDNA for use as the sequencing template. Method: immunoSEQ multiplex PCR; TCRdb's copy keeps in-frame clones and lacks some. Of 200,000 or so clones in the sample, more than 50% were seen once. Source material: CD8+ T cells sorted from blood. Receptors were obtained from a human donor in good health.

The J gene is TRBJ1-5, the V gene TRBV27; 8 nucleotides align to TRBD1. This CDR3 is built from 14 residues. Germline values: CDR1 MNHEY, CDR2 SMNVEV (reference sequence). The ends lost 6 bases at V and 2 bases at J; junction bases unmatched: 3. CDR3: CASRTTGGNQPQHF. The CDR3 DNA is TGTGCCAGCAGAACGACAGGGGGCAATCAGCCCCAGCATTTT.

This chain uses TRBV6-1 with TRBJ2-1; 10 bases agree with TRBD1. The J segment lost 5 bases and the V segment lost 2 bases, leaving 6 bases of the junction unmatched. From germline, CDR1 is MNHNS and CDR2 SASEGT. CDR3 length: 16 amino acids. The CDR3 DNA sequence: TGTGCCAGCAGTGAACTCGGACAGGGGGTCAACAATGAGCAGTTCTTC. As protein: CASSELGQGVNNEQFF.

J is TRBJ2-3 and V is TRBV11-2, with 9 bases fitting TRBD2. V lost 4 bases to trimming and J lost 1 base; unmatched junction nucleotides: 6. This CDR3 is built from 16 residues. Per germline, CDR1 SGHAT and CDR2 FQNNGV. The CDR3 sequence is CASSYYAGGRTDTQYF. The CDR3, as DNA: TGTGCCAGCAGCTACTACGCGGGGGGGCGCACAGATACGCAGTATTTT.

V is TRBV4-1 and J is TRBJ1-5; a possible D gene is TRBD1 (6 bases). The CDR3 is 16 residues long. CDR1 is MGHRA and CDR2 is YSYEKL in the germline V gene. V lost 4 bases and J lost 1, with 14 bases in between. The CDR3 is CASSLYQGMSNQPQHF. CDR3 sequence (DNA): TGCGCCAGCAGCCTATATCAGGGGATGAGCAATCAGCCCCAGCATTTT.